These 19 T cell receptor beta chains share one sample of origin, sequenced in a study of graft-versus-host responses after intestinal transplantation. Assay: immunoSEQ multiplex PCR; the TCRdb copy retains only in-frame clones and omits some. Of about 21,000 clones in the sample, about 45% were seen once. This sample comprised alloreactive CD4+ T cells from a mixed lymphocyte reaction culture, obtained before intestinal transplant. The subset: CFSE-low proliferating T cells sorted from roughly 6-day pre-transplant mixed lymphocyte reaction (GvH or HvG direction). All receptors derive from a human patient who received an intestinal transplant.

The chain carries TRBV18 and TRBJ2-2; 7 bases map to TRBD2. V was clipped by 10 bases and J by 1 base; unmatched bases: 9. The germline CDR1 and CDR2 sequences are KGHSH and LQKENI. CDR3 length: 15 amino acids. The CDR3 protein is CATFGGLLNTGELFF. Here the CDR3 DNA reads TGTGCCACCTTTGGGGGACTACTGAACACCGGGGAGCTGTTTTTT.

This clone has a single count. The J gene is TRBJ2-7, the V gene TRBV6-6, with 12 bases matching TRBD1. V shed 2 bases and J 5 bases; nucleotides not matched to a gene: 4. Germline V gene lookup returns CDR1 MNHNY and CDR2 SVGAGI (reference sequence). The CDR3 has 15 residues. The CDR3 sequence: CASSYRGTGGDEQYF. In nucleotides, the CDR3 is TGTGCCAGCAGTTACCGAGGGACAGGGGGCGACGAGCAGTACTTC.

The rearrangement joins TRBV7-9 to TRBJ1-2; TRBD1 is a possible D gene (6 bases). Between the trimmed V and J ends, which lost 4 bases and 3 bases, there was a span of 21 bases. The CDR3 contains 17 residues. CDR1 and CDR2 (germline): SEHNR, FQNEAQ (reference sequence). The CDR3 here is CASSSPSEGGIYYGYTF. CDR3 nucleotides: TGTGCCAGCAGCTCACCCAGCGAGGGGGGGATATACTATGGCTACACCTTC.

The chain links TRBV7-8 to TRBJ2-7; 8 bases align to TRBD2. V lost 1 base to trimming and J lost 4 bases; unmatched junction nucleotides: 6. Germline V CDR1 and CDR2: SGHVS, FQNEAQ. CDR3 length: 15 residues. The CDR3 DNA reads TGTGCCAGCAGCTTAGTTGCGGGGGGCCCTTACGAGCAGTACTTC. Its translation is CASSLVAGGPYEQYF.

The chain combines TRBV5-1 with TRBJ2-3, with TRBD1 as a possible D gene (8 bases). The CDR3 spans 14 residues. The V end was cut by 4 bases, the J end by 4 bases, with 13 bases between. Germline-derived CDR1 and CDR2 are SGHRS and YFSETQ. CDR3 in DNA: TGCGCCAGCAGCCCACAGGGGGGGTCAGATACGCAGTATTTT. Translated: CASSPQGGSDTQYF.

CDR3 protein: CASSQSPTGEYNYGYTF. The CDR3 DNA sequence: TGCGCCAGCAGCCAATCTCCCACAGGGGAATATAACTATGGCTACACCTTC. The genes are TRBV4-1 and TRBJ1-2; the match to TRBD1 covers 7 bases. The CDR3 is made up of 17 amino acids. Trimming cost V 2 bases and J 1 base; bases outside gene matches: 10. Germline values: CDR1 MGHRA, CDR2 YSYEKL.

This clone has just a few counts. The V and J genes are TRBV6-5 and TRBJ1-6; no clear D. This CDR3 region has 14 residues. The V gene lost 2 bases and the J gene lost 0 bases, with 2 bases spanning the gap. CDR1 is MNHEY, CDR2 SVGAGI, per germline. Here the CDR3 DNA reads TGTGCCAGCAGTTACCACTCCTATAATTCACCCCTCCACTTT. This sequence encodes CASSYHSYNSPLHF.

There are a few counts of this clone. The rearrangement uses TRBV29-1 and TRBJ1-2; TRBD1 matches at 7 bases. Trimming at V came to 5 bases and at J to 4 bases, leaving 4 bases not matched to a gene. Germline CDR1 reads SQVTM; CDR2 reads ANQGSEA. The CDR3 sequence is 12 residues long. The CDR3 is CSVTTGIYGYTF. The CDR3 DNA is TGCAGCGTTACGACAGGGATCTATGGCTACACCTTC.

The chain combines TRBV7-9 with TRBJ1-2; D possibly corresponds to TRBD1 (5 bases). Germline values: CDR1 SEHNR, CDR2 FQNEAQ (reference sequence). The V end lost 3 bases, the J end lost 6 bases, and 5 bases lay between the germline ends. The CDR3 is 11 amino acids. The CDR3 sequence: CASSFRDGYTF. CDR3 DNA sequence: TGTGCCAGCAGCTTCAGGGATGGCTACACCTTC.

The chain links TRBV18 to TRBJ2-1; 9 nucleotides agree with TRBD1. This CDR3 comprises 15 residues. Germline CDR1 is KGHSH and CDR2 is LQKENI. V shed 6 bases, J shed 9 bases, and the junction held 12 bases outside the gene matches. CDR3: CASSERTGVYGEQFF. In DNA, the CDR3 is TGTGCCAGCTCGGAGAGGACAGGGGTCTACGGTGAGCAGTTCTTC.

Concerning this clone itself: Distinct nucleotide sequences in the sample also encode this CDR3. This sequence joins TRBV10-3 and TRBJ2-2, with 8 bases that match TRBD1. The germline CDR1 and CDR2 sequences are ENHRY and SYGVKD. Trimming cost V 2 bases and J 0 bases; bases outside gene matches: 2. The CDR3 length is 16 residues. The CDR3: CAISEKGQANTGELFF. In nucleotides, the CDR3 is TGTGCCATCAGTGAGAAGGGACAGGCGAACACCGGGGAGCTGTTTTTT.

The chain couples TRBV7-3 to TRBJ2-1, with D tentatively TRBD1 (6 bases). The V gene's germline CDR1 is SGHTA and CDR2 FQGTGA. Trimming took off 3 bases at V and 1 base at J, with 10 bases between the two ends. The CDR3 consists of 15 residues. CDR3 sequence reads: CASSLWQGSYNEQFF. The CDR3 DNA follows: TGTGCCAGCAGCTTGTGGCAGGGGTCCTACAATGAGCAGTTCTTC.

The CDR3 nucleotides read TGTGCCATCAGTTCCAACCCGGGAAATGAAAAACTGTTTTTT. Translating gives CAISSNPGNEKLFF. The chain combines TRBV10-3 with TRBJ1-4; D gene unclear. Trimming stripped 5 bases from V and 5 bases from J, with 12 bases between. The CDR3 is 14 amino acids. CDR1 ENHRY and CDR2 SYGVKD come from the germline V gene.

This clone was recorded a few times. The chain has TRBV6-1 and TRBJ2-5, with 14 bases matching TRBD2. The CDR3 has 15 amino acids. Per germline, CDR1 MNHNS and CDR2 SASEGT. V gave up 7 bases and J gave up 4 bases; unmatched junction bases: 5. The CDR3 is CASIPGTSGGETQYF. CDR3 nucleotides: TGTGCCAGCATTCCCGGGACTAGCGGGGGAGAGACCCAGTACTTC.

This clone occurred a few times. The chain has TRBV7-9 and TRBJ2-5, with 7 bases identical to TRBD2. CDR3 length: 16 residues. Germline values: CDR1 SEHNR, CDR2 FQNEAQ (reference sequence). Unmatched junction bases numbered 9, after V lost 5 bases and J lost 0 bases. The CDR3, as DNA: TGTGCCAGCAGCCTAGGGCGGGGGATTGACCAAGAGACCCAGTACTTC. Translated, it gives CASSLGRGIDQETQYF.

The chain combines TRBV5-1 with TRBJ2-2, with 9 nucleotides matching TRBD1. The CDR3 runs to 14 residues. Per the germline V gene, CDR1 is SGHRS and CDR2 is YFSETQ. V was pared by 7 bases and J by 6 bases, with 7 bases of the junction left unmatched. Here the CDR3 reads CASFRDREAGELFF. CDR3 bases: TGCGCCAGCTTCCGGGACAGGGAGGCCGGGGAGCTGTTTTTT.

The genes are TRBV6-5 and TRBJ1-3; D not resolved. Germline V gene sequence: CDR1 MNHEY, CDR2 SVGAGI. CDR3 size: 14 residues. The ends were cut back, 2 bases at V and 0 bases at J, with 5 bases in the middle. The chain's CDR3 is CASSYGSSGNTIYF. CDR3 DNA: TGTGCCAGCAGTTACGGGAGCTCTGGAAACACCATATATTTT.

The chain combines TRBV7-9 with TRBJ1-2; maybe TRBD1 (5 bases). Trimming removed 6 bases from V and 8 bases from J, with 10 bases in between. The CDR3 contains 11 residues. Germline values: CDR1 SEHNR, CDR2 FQNEAQ (reference sequence). The chain's CDR3 is CASRVRVGYTF. The CDR3 nucleotides read TGTGCCAGCAGGGTCAGGGTGGGCTACACCTTC. The full variable domain, rest sourced from reference TRBV7-9 and TRBJ1-2, is DTGVSQNPRHKITKRGQNVTFRCDPISEHNRLYWYRQTLGQGPEFLTYFQNEAQLEKSRLLSDRFSAERPKGSFSTLEIQRTEQGDSAMYLCASRVRVGYTFGSGTRLTVV.

CDR3 nucleotide sequence: TGTGCCAGCAGCCCGAATCCCCCTCTAATAGCGGGGGGCCGCAATGAGCAGTTCTTC. Its translation: CASSPNPPLIAGGRNEQFF. V is TRBV7-2 and J is TRBJ2-1, with 10 bases aligning to TRBD2. In germline, CDR1 is SGHTA, CDR2 FQGNSA. This CDR3 spans 19 amino acids. Germline trimming cut 5 bases from V and 6 bases from J; bases unmatched to any gene: 19.